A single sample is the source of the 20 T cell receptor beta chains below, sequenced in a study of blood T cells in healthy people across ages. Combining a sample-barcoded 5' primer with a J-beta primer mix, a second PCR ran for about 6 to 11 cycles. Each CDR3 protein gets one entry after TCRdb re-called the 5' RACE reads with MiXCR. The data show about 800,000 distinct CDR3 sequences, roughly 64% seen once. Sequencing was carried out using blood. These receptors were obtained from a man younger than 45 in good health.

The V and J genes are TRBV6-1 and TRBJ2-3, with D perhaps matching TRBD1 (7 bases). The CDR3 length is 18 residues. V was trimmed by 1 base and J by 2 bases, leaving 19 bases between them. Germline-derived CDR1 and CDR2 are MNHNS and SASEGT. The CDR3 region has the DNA TGTGCCAGCAGTGAAGGGGGGAGGTCGGGACAGTACACAGATACGCAGTATTTT. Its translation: CASSEGGRSGQYTDTQYF.

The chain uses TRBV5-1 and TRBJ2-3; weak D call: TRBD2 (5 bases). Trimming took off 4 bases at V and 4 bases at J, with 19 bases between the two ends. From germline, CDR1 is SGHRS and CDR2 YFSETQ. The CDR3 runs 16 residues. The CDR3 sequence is CASSTTGLNMADTQYF. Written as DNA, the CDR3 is TGCGCCAGCAGCACCACCGGACTGAATATGGCAGATACGCAGTATTTT. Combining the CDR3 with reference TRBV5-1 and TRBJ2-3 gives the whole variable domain KAGVTQTPRYLIKTRGQQVTLSCSPISGHRSVSWYQQTPGQGLQFLFEYFSETQRNKGNFPGRFSGRQFSNSRSEMNVSTLELGDSALYLCASSTTGLNMADTQYFGPGTRLTVL.

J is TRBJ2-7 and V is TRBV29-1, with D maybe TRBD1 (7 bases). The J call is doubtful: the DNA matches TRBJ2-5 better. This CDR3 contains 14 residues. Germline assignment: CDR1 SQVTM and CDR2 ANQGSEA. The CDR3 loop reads CSVEGRAGQETQYF. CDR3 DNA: TGCAGCGTTGAAGGCAGGGCGGGACAGGAGACCCAGTACTTC.

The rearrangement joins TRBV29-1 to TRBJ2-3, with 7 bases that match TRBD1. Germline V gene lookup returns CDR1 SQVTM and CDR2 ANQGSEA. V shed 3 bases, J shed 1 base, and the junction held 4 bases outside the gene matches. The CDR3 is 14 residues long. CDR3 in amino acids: CSVERGQGTDTQYF. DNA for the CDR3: TGCAGCGTTGAGAGGGGGCAAGGCACAGATACGCAGTATTTT.

The CDR3 DNA reads TGCGCCAGCAGCCAAGATCTTTCGCGGGGGCTACATGAGCAGTACTTC. Amino acids: CASSQDLSRGLHEQYF. This chain links TRBV4-1 with TRBJ2-5; a weak D match, TRBD2 (7 bases). The V end lost 0 bases, the J end lost 11 bases, and 22 bases lay between the germline ends. The CDR3 is made up of 16 amino acids. Germline V lookup: CDR1 MGHRA, CDR2 YSYEKL.

Written as DNA, the CDR3 is TGTGCCATCAGTGGGGGGGCCACAGGGGCCCCCGATCAGCCCCAGCATTTT. Its protein product is CAISGGATGAPDQPQHF. The chain combines TRBV10-3 with TRBJ1-5; the match to TRBD1 covers 7 bases. The CDR3 extends over 17 amino acids. CDR1 is ENHRY and CDR2 is SYGVKD in the germline V gene. J gave up 5 bases and V 4 bases, and 14 bases lay outside the gene matches.

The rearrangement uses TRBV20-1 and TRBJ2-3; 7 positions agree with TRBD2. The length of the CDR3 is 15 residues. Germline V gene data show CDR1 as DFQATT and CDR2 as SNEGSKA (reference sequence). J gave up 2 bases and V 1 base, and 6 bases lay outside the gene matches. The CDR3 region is CSARVSSGLTDTQYF. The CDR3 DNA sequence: TGCAGTGCTAGAGTTTCTAGCGGCCTCACAGATACGCAGTATTTT.

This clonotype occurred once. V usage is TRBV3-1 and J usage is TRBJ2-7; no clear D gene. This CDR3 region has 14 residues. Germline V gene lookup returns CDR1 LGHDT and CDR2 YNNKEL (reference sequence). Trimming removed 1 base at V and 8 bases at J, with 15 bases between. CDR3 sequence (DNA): TGTGCCAGCAGCCAAGGACGTCATTCCCGCCAGCAGTACTTC. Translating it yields CASSQGRHSRQQYF.

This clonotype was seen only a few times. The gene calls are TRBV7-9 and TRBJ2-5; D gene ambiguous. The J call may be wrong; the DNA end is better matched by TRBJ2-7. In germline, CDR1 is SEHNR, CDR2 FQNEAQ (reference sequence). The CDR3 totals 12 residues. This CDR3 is CASSDRPHEQYF. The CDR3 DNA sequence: TGTGCCAGCAGCGACCGACCCCACGAGCAGTACTTC.

The CDR3 bases are TGCAGTGCCCCGGTCGTTCGAGCGGGCGAAGCTTTCTTT. It specifies CSAPVVRAGEAFF. This chain links TRBV20-1 with TRBJ1-1; D remains unclear. Germline CDR1 is DFQATT and CDR2 is SNEGSKA (reference sequence). V lost 6 bases and J 8 bases, leaving 19 bases between the germline ends. CDR3 size: 13 residues.

The CDR3 loop reads CASDRLAGESEQFF. The DNA for the CDR3 is TGTGCCAGCGACCGACTAGCGGGAGAAAGTGAGCAGTTCTTC. The chain links TRBV6-6 to TRBJ2-1, with 12 bases that match TRBD2. Per the germline V gene, CDR1 is MNHNY and CDR2 is SVGAGI (reference sequence). Germline trimming cut 8 bases from V and 9 bases from J; bases unmatched to any gene: 8. The CDR3 is made up of 14 amino acids.

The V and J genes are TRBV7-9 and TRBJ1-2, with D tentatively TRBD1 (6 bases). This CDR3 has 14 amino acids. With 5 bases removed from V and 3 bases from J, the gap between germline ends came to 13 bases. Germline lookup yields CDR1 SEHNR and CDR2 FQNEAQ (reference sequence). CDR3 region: CASSTTTGYYGYTF. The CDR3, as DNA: TGTGCCAGCAGCACGACCACAGGGTACTATGGCTACACCTTC.

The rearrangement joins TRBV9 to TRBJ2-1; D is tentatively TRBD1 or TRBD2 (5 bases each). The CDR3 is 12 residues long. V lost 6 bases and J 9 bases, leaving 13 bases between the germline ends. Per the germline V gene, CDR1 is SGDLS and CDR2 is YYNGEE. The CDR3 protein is CASNRGEGEQFF. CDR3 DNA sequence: TGTGCCAGCAATAGGGGTGAGGGTGAGCAGTTCTTC. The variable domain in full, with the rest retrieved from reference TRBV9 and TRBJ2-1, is DSGVTQTPKHLITATGQRVTLRCSPRSGDLSVYWYQQSLDQGLQFLIQYYNGEERAKGNILERFSAQQFPDLHSELNLSSLELGDSALYFCASNRGEGEQFFGPGTRLTVL.

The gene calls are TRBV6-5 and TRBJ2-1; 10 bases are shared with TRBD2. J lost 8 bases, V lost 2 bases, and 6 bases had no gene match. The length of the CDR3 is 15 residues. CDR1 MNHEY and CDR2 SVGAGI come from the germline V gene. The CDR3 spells CASSYPGLAFYEQFF. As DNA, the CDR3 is TGTGCCAGCAGTTACCCGGGACTAGCGTTCTATGAGCAGTTCTTC.

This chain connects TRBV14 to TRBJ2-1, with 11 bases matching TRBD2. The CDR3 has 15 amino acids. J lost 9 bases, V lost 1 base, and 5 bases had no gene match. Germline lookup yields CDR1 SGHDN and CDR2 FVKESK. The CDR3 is CASSQGLAGGIEQFF. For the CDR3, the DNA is TGTGCCAGCAGCCAAGGTCTAGCGGGAGGAATTGAGCAGTTCTTC.

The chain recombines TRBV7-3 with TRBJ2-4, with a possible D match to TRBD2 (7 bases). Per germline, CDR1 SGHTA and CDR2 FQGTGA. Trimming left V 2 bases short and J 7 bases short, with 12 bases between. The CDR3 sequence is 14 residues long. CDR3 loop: CASSLSGGRNIQYF. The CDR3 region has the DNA TGTGCCAGCAGCTTATCGGGGGGCAGGAACATTCAGTACTTC.

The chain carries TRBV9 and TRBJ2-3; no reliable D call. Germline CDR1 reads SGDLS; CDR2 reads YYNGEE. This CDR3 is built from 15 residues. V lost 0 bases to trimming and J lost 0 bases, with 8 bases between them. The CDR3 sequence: CASSVEAFSTDTQYF. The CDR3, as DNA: TGTGCCAGCAGCGTAGAGGCATTTAGCACAGATACGCAGTATTTT. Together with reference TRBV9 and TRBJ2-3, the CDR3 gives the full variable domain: DSGVTQTPKHLITATGQRVTLRCSPRSGDLSVYWYQQSLDQGLQFLIQYYNGEERAKGNILERFSAQQFPDLHSELNLSSLELGDSALYFCASSVEAFSTDTQYFGPGTRLTVL.

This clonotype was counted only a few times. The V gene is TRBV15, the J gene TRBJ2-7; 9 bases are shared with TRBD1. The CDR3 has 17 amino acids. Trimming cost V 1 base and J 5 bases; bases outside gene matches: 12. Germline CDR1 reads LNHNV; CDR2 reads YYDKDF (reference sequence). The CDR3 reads CATSRVGPGQGLHEQYF. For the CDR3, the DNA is TGTGCCACCAGCAGAGTGGGCCCGGGACAGGGTCTACACGAGCAGTACTTC.

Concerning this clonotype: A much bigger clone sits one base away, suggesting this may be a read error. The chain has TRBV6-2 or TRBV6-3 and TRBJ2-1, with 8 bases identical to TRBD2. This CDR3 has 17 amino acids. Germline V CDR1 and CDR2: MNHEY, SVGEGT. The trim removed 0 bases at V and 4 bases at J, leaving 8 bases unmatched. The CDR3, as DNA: TGTGCCAGCAGTTACTCGGGTTCAGCGGGAGTTTACAATGAGCAGTTCTTC. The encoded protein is CASSYSGSAGVYNEQFF.

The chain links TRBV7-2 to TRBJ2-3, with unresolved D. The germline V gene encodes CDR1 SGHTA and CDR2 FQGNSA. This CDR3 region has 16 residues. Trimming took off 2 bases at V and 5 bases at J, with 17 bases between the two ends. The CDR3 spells CASSLWASRSGDTQYF. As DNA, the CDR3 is TGTGCCAGCAGCTTATGGGCTTCGAGAAGTGGAGATACGCAGTATTTT. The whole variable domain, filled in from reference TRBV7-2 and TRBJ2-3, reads GAGVSQSPSNKVTEKGKDVELRCDPISGHTALYWYRQSLGQGLEFLIYFQGNSAPDKSGLPSDRFSAERTGGSVSTLTIQRTQQEDSAVYLCASSLWASRSGDTQYFGPGTRLTVL.